What follows describes a single T cell receptor (beta chain). The sample belongs to a study of blood T cell repertoires in COVID-19. Study background: Sources were T cells, B-cell-depleted T cells, or PBMCs; the material itself was cDNA or gDNA.

Methods used by the authors: Reference gene primer amplification gave nucleated cell count estimates. Using immunoSEQ multiplex PCR, the repertoire was profiled, and TCRdb retains in-frame clones only, with some absent. The DNA was the basis for D and trimming; V, J and clone size are from that table. The sample holds 200,000 to 250,000 clones; approximately 91% are singletons and the top ten take roughly a sixth. The sequencing input was peripheral blood. The TCR comes from a man in his fifties with COVID-19, enrolled during active disease.

CDR3 amino acids: CASSVVGLNTGELFF. Here the CDR3 DNA reads TGTGCCAGCAGCGTAGTGGGACTTAACACCGGGGAGCTGTTTTTT. This rearrangement joins TRBV9 to TRBJ2-2; possibly TRBD2 for D (6 bases). V was trimmed by 0 bases and J by 2 bases, leaving 8 bases between them. The germline gives CDR1 SGDLS, CDR2 YYNGEE. The CDR3 runs 15 residues.